This entry lists 27 T cell receptor beta chains sequenced from one sample in a study of cytomegalovirus exposure and HLA in healthy donors. Primers for the PCR totalled 60 Vbeta and 13 Jbeta. The method was immunoSEQ multiplex PCR; TCRdb's version includes in-frame clones alone and lacks a portion of them. The data hold approximately 100,000 clones, with approximately 77% observed a single time. The specimen was PBMCs. The receptors were gathered from a woman aged 40-49 years in good health and CMV-seronegative.

This rearrangement joins TRBV29-1 to TRBJ2-7; TRBD1 matches at 9 bases. Per the germline V gene, CDR1 is SQVTM and CDR2 is ANQGSEA. V trimming: 4 bases; J trimming: 0 bases; junction bases outside the gene matches: 1. This CDR3 comprises 13 residues. The CDR3 DNA is TGCAGCGTTGGGGACAGGGACTCCTACGAGCAGTACTTC. Translating gives CSVGDRDSYEQYF.

The chain links TRBV6-1 to TRBJ2-2, with TRBD1 matching 7 bases. Germline values: CDR1 MNHNS, CDR2 SASEGT. This CDR3 has 14 amino acids. After removal of 7 bases from V and 3 bases from J, the junction contained 5 bases not matched to a gene. The CDR3 sequence: CASKGAGHTGELFF. The DNA for the CDR3 is TGTGCCAGCAAGGGGGCAGGGCACACCGGGGAGCTGTTTTTT.

V usage is TRBV6-6 and J usage is TRBJ1-1; no clear D gene. V lost 2 bases and J lost 6, with 10 bases in between. The CDR3 runs 13 residues. Germline loops: CDR1 MNHNY, CDR2 SVGAGI (reference sequence). CDR3 DNA sequence: TGTGCCAGCAGTTACCGAGGGTTCCCTGAAGCTTTCTTT. Amino acid sequence: CASSYRGFPEAFF.

This chain uses TRBV7-9 with TRBJ1-2; TRBD1 might be the D (6 bases). In germline, CDR1 is SEHNR, CDR2 FQNEAQ (reference sequence). The CDR3 is made up of 13 amino acids. V lost 4 bases and J 7 bases, leaving 13 bases between the germline ends. The CDR3 coding sequence is TGTGCCAGCAGCTCACTACAGGGATCTGGCTACACCTTC. The encoded protein is CASSSLQGSGYTF.

This rearrangement joins TRBV19 to TRBJ2-1, with D possibly TRBD1 on 6 matching bases. The germline V gene encodes CDR1 LNHDA and CDR2 SQIVND (reference sequence). The CDR3 has 13 amino acids. Trimming stripped 6 bases from V and 7 bases from J, with 13 bases between. The CDR3 sequence: CASRPGQMNEQFF. CDR3 in DNA: TGTGCCAGTAGGCCGGGACAAATGAATGAGCAGTTCTTC.

The chain joins TRBV10-3 to TRBJ1-1; weak D call: TRBD1 (6 bases). Trimming removed 5 bases from V and 0 bases from J, with 13 bases in between. There are 15 residues in the CDR3. Per germline, CDR1 ENHRY and CDR2 SYGVKD. As DNA, the CDR3 is TGTGCCATCAGTACGACAGGTCATATGAACACTGAAGCTTTCTTT. Its translation is CAISTTGHMNTEAFF.

The rearrangement uses TRBV7-3 and TRBJ1-1; 10 positions agree with TRBD1. CDR1 is SGHTA, CDR2 FQGTGA, per germline. This CDR3 has 15 amino acids. J gave up 0 bases and V 6 bases, and 4 bases lay outside the gene matches. The CDR3 DNA sequence: TGTGCCAGCAGTCCGACAGGGGGCATGAACACTGAAGCTTTCTTT. Translating gives CASSPTGGMNTEAFF.

The chain carries TRBV5-1 and TRBJ2-2; D is possibly TRBD2 (7 bases). V dropped 5 bases and J dropped 4 bases, with 12 bases sitting between them. This CDR3 region has 14 residues. CDR1 and CDR2 from the germline V gene are SGHRS and YFSETQ. The DNA for the CDR3 is TGCGCCAGCAGACCGGCGGGGGCCACCGGGGAGCTGTTTTTT. It codes for CASRPAGATGELFF. The full variable domain, with the rest looked up from reference TRBV5-1 and TRBJ2-2, is KAGVTQTPRYLIKTRGQQVTLSCSPISGHRSVSWYQQTPGQGLQFLFEYFSETQRNKGNFPGRFSGRQFSNSRSEMNVSTLELGDSALYLCASRPAGATGELFFGEGSRLTVL.

V usage is TRBV5-6 and J usage is TRBJ1-5; the match to TRBD1 covers 8 bases. V lost 5 bases, J lost 4 bases, and 8 bases stayed unmatched. CDR3 length: 15 residues. Germline V CDR1 and CDR2: SGHDT, YYEEEE. In DNA form, the CDR3 reads TGTGCCAGCAGTCATGACAGGGGCCCGAATCAGCCCCAGCATTTT. Its translation is CASSHDRGPNQPQHF. The full variable domain, in which reference TRBV5-6 and TRBJ1-5 provide the parts outside the CDR3, is DAGVTQSPTHLIKTRGQQVTLRCSPKSGHDTVSWYQQALGQGPQFIFQYYEEEERQRGNFPDRFSGHQFPNYSSELNVNALLLGDSALYLCASSHDRGPNQPQHFGDGTRLSIL.

The chain employs TRBV6-6 and TRBJ2-7; D is undetermined. Trimming took 5 bases from V and 0 from J, leaving 14 bases between them. Germline CDR1 MNHNY, CDR2 SVGAGI (reference sequence). CDR3 length: 15 residues. The CDR3 sequence: CASSRVVGDSYEQYF. The CDR3 DNA reads as TGTGCCAGCAGTCGGGTCGTTGGCGACTCCTACGAGCAGTACTTC.

The rearrangement joins TRBV5-1 to TRBJ2-3; a possible D gene is TRBD2 (5 bases). The V end was cut by 4 bases, the J end by 4 bases, with 10 bases between. The CDR3 spans 13 residues. Germline V gives CDR1 SGHRS, CDR2 YFSETQ. In DNA, the CDR3 is TGCGCCAGCAGCCCCGGGGATGCAGATACGCAGTATTTT. Encoded protein: CASSPGDADTQYF. Full variable domain (remainder filled in from reference TRBV5-1 and TRBJ2-3): KAGVTQTPRYLIKTRGQQVTLSCSPISGHRSVSWYQQTPGQGLQFLFEYFSETQRNKGNFPGRFSGRQFSNSRSEMNVSTLELGDSALYLCASSPGDADTQYFGPGTRLTVL.

The rearrangement uses TRBV6-6 and TRBJ2-3; tentative D call: TRBD1 (7 bases). This CDR3 comprises 11 residues. V lost 8 bases, J lost 13 bases, and 16 bases lay in between. Looked up from germline, CDR1 is MNHNY and CDR2 is SVGAGI (reference sequence). The CDR3 reads CASGAGTEEYF. The CDR3 DNA follows: TGTGCCAGCGGGGCGGGGACAGAGGAGTATTTT.

The chain combines TRBV18 with TRBJ2-6; 7 bases are a match to TRBD1. The CDR3 covers 16 residues. Germline V lookup: CDR1 KGHSH, CDR2 LQKENI. The V gene end was trimmed by 6 bases and the J gene end by 2 bases; junction bases not matched to a gene: 7. Here the CDR3 DNA reads TGTGCCAGCTCGTACTCAGGGGGAACTGGGGCCAACGTCCTGACTTTC. Encoded protein: CASSYSGGTGANVLTF.

The rearrangement joins TRBV19 to TRBJ1-5, with 9 bases fitting TRBD1. Germline loops: CDR1 LNHDA, CDR2 SQIVND (reference sequence). The ends lost 7 bases at V and 2 bases at J; junction bases unmatched: 15. The CDR3 loop spans 18 amino acids. The CDR3 nucleotides are TGTGCCAGTAATAAACAGGGGGCTCAGAGGGGCGGCAATCAGCCCCAGCATTTT. Translating gives CASNKQGAQRGGNQPQHF.

This chain joins TRBV5-1 and TRBJ2-5; TRBD1 aligns across 7 bases. V lost 3 bases to trimming and J lost 2 bases; unmatched junction nucleotides: 10. This CDR3 contains 16 residues. Germline-derived CDR1 and CDR2 are SGHRS and YFSETQ. Here the CDR3 reads CASSSGQIRSQETQYF. The CDR3 DNA sequence: TGCGCCAGCAGCTCGGGACAGATACGAAGTCAAGAGACCCAGTACTTC.

V usage is TRBV5-6 and J usage is TRBJ1-1; D possibly corresponds to TRBD1 (5 bases). There are 15 residues in the CDR3. The V gene lost 0 bases and the J gene lost 4 bases, with 13 bases spanning the gap. The germline CDR1 and CDR2 sequences are SGHDT and YYEEEE. The CDR3 sequence: CASSLGGTPFTEAFF. CDR3 coding DNA: TGTGCCAGCAGCTTGGGCGGGACGCCGTTCACTGAAGCTTTCTTT.

The genes are TRBV27 and TRBJ1-2; TRBD1 is a possible D gene (5 bases). Germline CDR1 is MNHEY and CDR2 is SMNVEV (reference sequence). V was clipped by 3 bases and J by 8 bases, with 13 bases between them. The CDR3 extends over 13 amino acids. CDR3: CASSLGGWGGYTF. In nucleotides, the CDR3 is TGTGCCAGCAGTTTGGGGGGTTGGGGCGGCTACACCTTC.

The chain recombines TRBV5-1 with TRBJ2-7; D is uncertain. The germline gives CDR1 SGHRS, CDR2 YFSETQ. Trimming removed 0 bases from V and 3 bases from J, with 10 bases in between. The CDR3 totals 14 residues. In DNA form, the CDR3 reads TGCGCCAGCAGCTTGGACCCCGCGGACTACGAGCAGTACTTC. Translating it yields CASSLDPADYEQYF.

This clone rates as medium-sized. The J gene is TRBJ2-3, the V gene TRBV5-6; D not resolved. This CDR3 comprises 11 residues. The germline V gene encodes CDR1 SGHDT and CDR2 YYEEEE. Trimming removed 2 bases from V and 7 bases from J, with 5 bases in between. The CDR3 loop is CASSFSNTQYF. The CDR3 DNA follows: TGTGCCAGCAGCTTCTCTAATACGCAGTATTTT.

The V call is TRBV19, the J call TRBJ1-2; D call uncertain. The CDR3 covers 15 residues. The germline CDR1 and CDR2 sequences are LNHDA and SQIVND (reference sequence). Trimming shortened V by 3 bases and J by 2 bases, and 13 bases separated the two germline ends. The CDR3, as DNA: TGTGCCAGTAGTATCCCAGGACTCACGAACTATGGCTACACCTTC. Protein product: CASSIPGLTNYGYTF.

Turning to this clone: One junction end does not reproduce the germline sequence, and a read error may be involved. The J gene is TRBJ1-6, the V gene TRBV27; TRBD1 aligns across 9 bases. CDR3 length: 13 amino acids. Germline CDR1 and CDR2: MNHEY and SMNVEV (reference sequence). The CDR3 sequence: CASSLGTGLEFYF. Here the CDR3 DNA reads TGTGCCAGCAGTTTAGGGACAGGGTTGGAGTTCTACTTT.

This clone appeared once. This chain uses TRBV4-1 with TRBJ1-4; D may be TRBD1 (6 bases). V dropped 0 bases and J dropped 5 bases, with 10 bases sitting between them. Germline V gives CDR1 MGHRA, CDR2 YSYEKL. The length of the CDR3 is 15 residues. As DNA, the CDR3 is TGCGCCAGCAGCCAAGAAGTAACAGGGAATGAAAAACTGTTTTTT. Translation gives CASSQEVTGNEKLFF.

This chain uses TRBV18 with TRBJ2-7, with 8 bases lining up with TRBD1. The CDR3 is 13 amino acids. V shed 2 bases, J shed 6 bases, and the junction held 3 bases outside the gene matches. Per the germline V gene, CDR1 is KGHSH and CDR2 is LQKENI. CDR3 nucleotides: TGTGCCAGCTCACCAGGACAGGGTAGCGAGCAGTACTTC. As protein: CASSPGQGSEQYF.

The chain joins TRBV12-5 to TRBJ2-7, with a tentative D call TRBD1 (5 bases). Germline assignment: CDR1 LGHNT and CDR2 FRNRAP. V was clipped by 0 bases and J by 0 bases, with 12 bases between them. CDR3 length: 16 amino acids. CDR3 in amino acids: CASGLVLTGSSYEQYF. The CDR3 DNA follows: TGTGCTAGTGGTTTGGTACTTACAGGAAGCTCCTACGAGCAGTACTTC.

As to this clone: One end of the junction varies from germline; a read error may be responsible. V and J are TRBV25-1 and TRBJ1-1, with unresolved D. Germline CDR1 reads MGHDK; CDR2 reads SYGVNS. The CDR3 consists of 13 residues. The CDR3 is CASSEGENTEAFF. The CDR3 DNA sequence: TGTGCCAGCAGTGAAGGAGAGAACACTGAGGCTTTCTTT. The whole variable domain, remainder taken from reference TRBV25-1 and TRBJ1-1, is EADIYQTPRYLVIGTGKKITLECSQTMGHDKMYWYQQDPGMELHLIHYSYGVNSTEKGDLSSESTVSRIRTEHFPLTLESARPSHTSQYLCASSEGENTEAFFGQGTRLTVV.

V is TRBV4-1 and J is TRBJ2-1, with 7 positions matching TRBD1. The V gene end was trimmed by 2 bases and the J gene end by 0 bases; junction bases not matched to a gene: 4. Germline V gene data show CDR1 as MGHRA and CDR2 as YSYEKL. The CDR3 runs to 16 residues. The CDR3 DNA reads as TGCGCCAGCAGCCAAACAGGGGCTAGCTCCTACAATGAGCAGTTCTTC. Translation: CASSQTGASSYNEQFF.

The chain is built from TRBV4-3 and TRBJ1-1; 8 nucleotides agree with TRBD1. CDR3 size: 15 residues. Germline V gene lookup returns CDR1 LGHNA and CDR2 YSLEER. V gave up 4 bases and J gave up 4 bases; unmatched junction bases: 8. In DNA, the CDR3 is TGCGCCAGCAGCCCAGCGACAGGGGTAGTCACTGAAGCTTTCTTT. This sequence encodes CASSPATGVVTEAFF.